Sequencing of this T cell receptor (beta chain) was carried out in a study of T cells after yellow fever vaccination. CDR3 size: 13 residues. CDR1 and CDR2 (germline): WSHSY, SAAADI. The J segment lost 11 bases and the V segment lost 2 bases, leaving 1 base of the junction unmatched. TCRdb fed the 5' RACE reads into MiXCR, producing one record per CDR3 protein. There are approximately 550,000 distinct CDR3 sequences in the sample; 13% occur only once, and around 15% lies in the top ten. This clonotype was seen many times. This sequence originates from a man aged 25 to 40 who received the YFV17D yellow fever vaccine. The V and J genes are TRBV10-2 and TRBJ2-7, with TRBD2 identical over 15 bases. The input for sequencing was PBMCs, taken on the day of the yellow fever booster vaccination. The CDR3 coding sequence is TGCGCCAGCAGTGAGGGGACTAGCGGGAGGAAGTACTTC. Translating it yields CASSEGTSGRKYF.